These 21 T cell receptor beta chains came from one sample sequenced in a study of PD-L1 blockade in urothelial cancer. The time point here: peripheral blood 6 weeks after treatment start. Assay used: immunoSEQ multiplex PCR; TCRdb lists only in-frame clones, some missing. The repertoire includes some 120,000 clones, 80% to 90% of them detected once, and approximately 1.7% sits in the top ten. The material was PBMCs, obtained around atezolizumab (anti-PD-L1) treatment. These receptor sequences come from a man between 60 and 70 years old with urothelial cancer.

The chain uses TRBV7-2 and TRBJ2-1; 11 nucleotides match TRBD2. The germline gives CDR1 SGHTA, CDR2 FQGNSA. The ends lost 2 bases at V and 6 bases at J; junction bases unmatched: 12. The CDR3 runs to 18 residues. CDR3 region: CASSLRSGLADGGNEQFF. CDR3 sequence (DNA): TGTGCCAGCAGCTTACGTTCGGGACTAGCGGACGGGGGCAATGAGCAGTTCTTC.

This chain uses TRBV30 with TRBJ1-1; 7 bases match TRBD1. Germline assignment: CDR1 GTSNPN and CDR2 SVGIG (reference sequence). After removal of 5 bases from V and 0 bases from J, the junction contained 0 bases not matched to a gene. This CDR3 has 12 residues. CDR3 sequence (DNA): TGTGCCTGGGACAGGGTGAACACTGAAGCTTTCTTT. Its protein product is CAWDRVNTEAFF.

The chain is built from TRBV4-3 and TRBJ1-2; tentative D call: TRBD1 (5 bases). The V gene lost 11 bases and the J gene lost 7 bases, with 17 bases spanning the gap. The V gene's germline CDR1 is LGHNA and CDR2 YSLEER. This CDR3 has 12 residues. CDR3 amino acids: CAHTGEGFGYTF. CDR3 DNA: TGCGCCCACACGGGGGAAGGTTTTGGCTACACCTTC.

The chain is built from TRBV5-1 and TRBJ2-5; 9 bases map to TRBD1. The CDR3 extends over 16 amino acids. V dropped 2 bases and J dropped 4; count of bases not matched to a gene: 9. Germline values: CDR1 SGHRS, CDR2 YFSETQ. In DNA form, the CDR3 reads TGCGCCAGCAGCTTTTTGTCCGGGACAGGGCGAGAGACCCAGTACTTC. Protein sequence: CASSFLSGTGRETQYF.

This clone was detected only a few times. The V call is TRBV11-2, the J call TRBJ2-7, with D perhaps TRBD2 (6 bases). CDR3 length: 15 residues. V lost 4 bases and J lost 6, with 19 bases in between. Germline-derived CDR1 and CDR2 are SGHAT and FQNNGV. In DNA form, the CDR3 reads TGTGCCAGCAGCTCCCTCAAGGCCCTGACTAGCGAGCAGTACTTC. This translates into CASSSLKALTSEQYF.

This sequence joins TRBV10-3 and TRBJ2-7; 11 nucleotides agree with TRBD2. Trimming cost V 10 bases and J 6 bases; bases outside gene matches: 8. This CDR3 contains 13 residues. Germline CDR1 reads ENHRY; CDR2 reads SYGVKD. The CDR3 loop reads CATAGTSGFEQYF. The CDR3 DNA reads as TGTGCCACCGCCGGGACTAGCGGTTTCGAGCAGTACTTC.

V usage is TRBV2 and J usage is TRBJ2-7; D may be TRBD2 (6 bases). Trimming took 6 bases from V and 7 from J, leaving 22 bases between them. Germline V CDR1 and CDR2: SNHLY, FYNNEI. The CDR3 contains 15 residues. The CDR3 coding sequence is TGTGCCAGCAGGACCCACCTGGGGGTTGGGGGGGAGCAGTACTTC. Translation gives CASRTHLGVGGEQYF.

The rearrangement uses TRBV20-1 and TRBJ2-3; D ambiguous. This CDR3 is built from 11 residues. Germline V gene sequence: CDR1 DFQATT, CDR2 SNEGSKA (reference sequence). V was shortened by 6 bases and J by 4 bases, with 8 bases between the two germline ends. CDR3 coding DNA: TGCAGTGCCCAACTGGCAGATACGCAGTATTTT. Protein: CSAQLADTQYF.

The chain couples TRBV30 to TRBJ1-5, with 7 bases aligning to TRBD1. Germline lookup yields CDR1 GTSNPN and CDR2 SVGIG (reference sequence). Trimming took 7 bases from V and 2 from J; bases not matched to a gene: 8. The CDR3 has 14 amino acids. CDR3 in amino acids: CASGFGTGNQPQHF. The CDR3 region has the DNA TGTGCCTCAGGCTTCGGGACAGGCAATCAGCCCCAGCATTTT.

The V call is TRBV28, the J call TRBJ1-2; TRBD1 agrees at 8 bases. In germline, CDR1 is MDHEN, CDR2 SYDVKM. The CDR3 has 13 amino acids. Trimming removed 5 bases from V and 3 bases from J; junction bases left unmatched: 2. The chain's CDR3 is CASSQDRDYGYTF. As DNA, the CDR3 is TGTGCCAGCAGTCAGGACAGGGACTATGGCTACACCTTC.

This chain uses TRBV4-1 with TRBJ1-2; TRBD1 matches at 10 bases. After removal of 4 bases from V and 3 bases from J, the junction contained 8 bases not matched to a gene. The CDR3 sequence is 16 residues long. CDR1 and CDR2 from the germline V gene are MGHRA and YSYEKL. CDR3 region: CASSLSGTGVYYGYTF. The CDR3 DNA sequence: TGCGCCAGCAGCCTGTCGGGGACAGGGGTGTACTATGGCTACACCTTC.

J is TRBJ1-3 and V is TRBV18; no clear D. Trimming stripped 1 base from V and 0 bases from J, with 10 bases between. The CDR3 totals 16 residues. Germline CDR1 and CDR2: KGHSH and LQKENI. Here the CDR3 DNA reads TGTGCCAGCTCACCACGGGCAGCCAACTCTGGAAACACCATATATTTT. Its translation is CASSPRAANSGNTIYF. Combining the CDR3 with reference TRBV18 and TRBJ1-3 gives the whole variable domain NAGVMQNPRHLVRRRGQEARLRCSPMKGHSHVYWYRQLPEEGLKFMVYLQKENIIDESGMPKERFSAEFPKEGPSILRIQQVVRGDSAAYFCASSPRAANSGNTIYFGEGSWLTVV.

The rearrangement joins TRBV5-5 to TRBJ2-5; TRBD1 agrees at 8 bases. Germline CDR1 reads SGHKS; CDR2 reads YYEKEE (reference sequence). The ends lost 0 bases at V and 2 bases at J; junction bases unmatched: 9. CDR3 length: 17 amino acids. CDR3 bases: TGTGCCAGCAGCTTGGTTTGGACAGGGACGACACAAGAGACCCAGTACTTC. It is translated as CASSLVWTGTTQETQYF.

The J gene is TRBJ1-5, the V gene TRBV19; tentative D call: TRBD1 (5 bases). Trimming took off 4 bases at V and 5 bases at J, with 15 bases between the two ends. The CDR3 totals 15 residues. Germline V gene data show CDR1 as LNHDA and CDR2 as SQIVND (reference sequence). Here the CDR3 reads CASSRDRQQDQPQHF. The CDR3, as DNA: TGTGCCAGTAGTAGAGACCGACAGCAAGATCAGCCCCAGCATTTT.

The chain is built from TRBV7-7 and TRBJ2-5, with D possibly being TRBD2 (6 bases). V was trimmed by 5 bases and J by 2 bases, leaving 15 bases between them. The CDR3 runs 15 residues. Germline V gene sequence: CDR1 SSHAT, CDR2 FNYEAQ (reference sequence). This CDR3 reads CASSTSPGNQETQYF. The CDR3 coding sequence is TGTGCCAGCAGCACTAGCCCGGGTAATCAAGAGACCCAGTACTTC.

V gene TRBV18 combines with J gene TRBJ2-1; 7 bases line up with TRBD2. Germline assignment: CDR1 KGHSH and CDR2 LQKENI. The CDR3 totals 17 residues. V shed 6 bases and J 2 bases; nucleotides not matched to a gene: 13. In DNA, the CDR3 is TGTGCCAGCTCCCCCACCTCGATCGGGAGGCCCTACAATGAGCAGTTCTTC. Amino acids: CASSPTSIGRPYNEQFF.

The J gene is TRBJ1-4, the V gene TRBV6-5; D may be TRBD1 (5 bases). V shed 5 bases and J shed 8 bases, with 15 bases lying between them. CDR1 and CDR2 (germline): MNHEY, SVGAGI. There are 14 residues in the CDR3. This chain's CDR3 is CASSHGQGREKLFF. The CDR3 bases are TGTGCCAGCAGTCACGGGCAGGGTCGCGAAAAACTGTTTTTT.

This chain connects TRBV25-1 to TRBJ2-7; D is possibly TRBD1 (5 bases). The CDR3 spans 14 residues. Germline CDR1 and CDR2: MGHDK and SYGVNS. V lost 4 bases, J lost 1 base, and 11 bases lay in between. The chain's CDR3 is CASSGPGQSYEQYF. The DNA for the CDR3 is TGTGCCAGCAGTGGACCTGGACAATCCTACGAGCAGTACTTC.

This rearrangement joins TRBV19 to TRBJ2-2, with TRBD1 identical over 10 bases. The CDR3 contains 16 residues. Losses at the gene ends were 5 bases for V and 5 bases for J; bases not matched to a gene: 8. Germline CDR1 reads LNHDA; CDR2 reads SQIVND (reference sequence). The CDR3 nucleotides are TGTGCCAGTAGTCCGACAGGGGGCGGGTGGACCGGGGAGCTGTTTTTT. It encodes CASSPTGGGWTGELFF.

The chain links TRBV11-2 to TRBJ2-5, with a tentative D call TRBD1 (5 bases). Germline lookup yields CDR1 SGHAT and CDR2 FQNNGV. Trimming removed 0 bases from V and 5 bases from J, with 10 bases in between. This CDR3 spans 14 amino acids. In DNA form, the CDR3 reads TGTGCCAGCAGCTTAGAGGCCGGACACGAGACCCAGTACTTC. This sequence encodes CASSLEAGHETQYF.

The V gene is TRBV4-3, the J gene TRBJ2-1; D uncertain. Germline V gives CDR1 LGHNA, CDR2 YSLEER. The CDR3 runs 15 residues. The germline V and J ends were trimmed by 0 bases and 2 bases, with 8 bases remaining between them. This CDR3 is CASSQESETYNEQFF. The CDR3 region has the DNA TGCGCCAGCAGCCAAGAATCGGAGACCTACAATGAGCAGTTCTTC.